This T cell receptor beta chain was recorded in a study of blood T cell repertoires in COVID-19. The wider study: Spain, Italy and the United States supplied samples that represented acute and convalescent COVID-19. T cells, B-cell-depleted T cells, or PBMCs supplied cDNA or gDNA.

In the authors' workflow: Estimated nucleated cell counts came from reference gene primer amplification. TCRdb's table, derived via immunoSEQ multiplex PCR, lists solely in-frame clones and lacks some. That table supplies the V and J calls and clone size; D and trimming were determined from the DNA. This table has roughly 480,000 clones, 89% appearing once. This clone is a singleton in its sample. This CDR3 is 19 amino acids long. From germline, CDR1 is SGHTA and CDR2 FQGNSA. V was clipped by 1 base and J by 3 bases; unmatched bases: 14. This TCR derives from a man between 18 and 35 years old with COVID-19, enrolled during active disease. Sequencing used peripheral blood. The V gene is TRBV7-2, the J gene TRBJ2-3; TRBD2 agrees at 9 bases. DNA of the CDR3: TGTGCCAGCAGCTTAGAAGCGGGGGGAAGAGGTGGGGCGACAGATACGCAGTATTTT. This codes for CASSLEAGGRGGATDTQYF.